These 12 T cell receptor beta chains were all obtained from the same sample, sequenced in a study of T cell changes during pregnancy in multiple sclerosis. Here immunoSEQ multiplex PCR was the method, and the copy in TCRdb shows in-frame clones only, minus some. The table has 100,000 or so clones, more than 80% seen once. The sequences come from peripheral blood, collected in the second trimester of pregnancy. These receptors were collected from a female donor with multiple sclerosis, enrolled in a pregnancy study.

This clone was counted once. The chain has TRBV7-2 and TRBJ1-3; D is ambiguous. In germline, CDR1 is SGHTA, CDR2 FQGNSA. V dropped 5 bases and J dropped 3 bases, with 17 bases sitting between them. CDR3 size: 16 residues. The CDR3 nucleotides read TGTGCCAGCAGCCCTCGGACTGCTGCCGGTGGAAACACCATATATTTT. This codes for CASSPRTAAGGNTIYF.

The J gene is TRBJ2-6, the V gene TRBV27; 7 bases map to TRBD1. This CDR3 spans 18 amino acids. Per germline, CDR1 MNHEY and CDR2 SMNVEV (reference sequence). The J segment lost 0 bases and the V segment lost 5 bases, leaving 10 bases of the junction unmatched. The DNA of the CDR3 is TGTGCCAGCAGTCCACCAAGGACAGGCCTCTCTGGGGCCAACGTCCTGACTTTC. Protein: CASSPPRTGLSGANVLTF.

V usage is TRBV27 and J usage is TRBJ2-3, with 11 bases aligning to TRBD2. CDR3 length: 16 residues. Trimming removed 5 bases from V and 4 bases from J; junction bases left unmatched: 8. CDR1 is MNHEY and CDR2 is SMNVEV in the germline V gene (reference sequence). CDR3 residues: CASSLLAGGGADTQYF. The CDR3 region has the DNA TGTGCCAGCAGTCTGCTAGCGGGGGGAGGTGCAGATACGCAGTATTTT.

CDR3 in amino acids: CASSRSGDTQYF. The DNA of the CDR3 is TGTGCCAGCAGTCGCTCGGGTGATACGCAGTATTTT. The chain joins TRBV6-6 to TRBJ2-3; no clear D. Trimming took 5 bases from V and 6 from J, leaving 9 bases between them. Germline V gene data show CDR1 as MNHNY and CDR2 as SVGAGI (reference sequence). CDR3 length equals 12 residues.

The chain has TRBV28 and TRBJ2-7; TRBD2 agrees at 7 bases. The CDR3 runs 17 residues. The ends lost 1 base at V and 0 bases at J; junction bases unmatched: 9. CDR1 MDHEN and CDR2 SYDVKM come from the germline V gene. The CDR3 nucleotides are TGTGCCAGCAGTTTATTACAAGGGACTACCGACTCCTACGAGCAGTACTTC. It yields the protein CASSLLQGTTDSYEQYF.

This sequence joins TRBV7-8 and TRBJ2-1; 10 positions match TRBD2. V shed 5 bases and J 3 bases; nucleotides not matched to a gene: 13. The CDR3 has 18 residues. CDR1 SGHVS and CDR2 FQNEAQ come from the germline V gene. This CDR3 is CASSIPPATSGIYNEQFF. For the CDR3, the DNA is TGTGCCAGCAGCATTCCCCCGGCCACTAGCGGGATCTACAATGAGCAGTTCTTC.

CDR3 protein: CASSALQGEYGYTF. For the CDR3, the DNA is TGTGCCAGCAGCGCCTTACAGGGGGAATATGGCTACACCTTC. This chain links TRBV5-6 with TRBJ1-2; 8 positions match TRBD1. CDR3 length: 14 residues. Germline-derived CDR1 and CDR2 are SGHDT and YYEEEE. The ends lost 4 bases at V and 5 bases at J; junction bases unmatched: 7. Looking up the rest from reference TRBV5-6 and TRBJ1-2 gives the full variable domain: DAGVTQSPTHLIKTRGQQVTLRCSPKSGHDTVSWYQQALGQGPQFIFQYYEEEERQRGNFPDRFSGHQFPNYSSELNVNALLLGDSALYLCASSALQGEYGYTFGSGTRLTVV.

The chain uses TRBV29-1 and TRBJ2-1; 12 nucleotides align to TRBD1. The CDR3 has 13 amino acids. Trimming took 8 bases from V and 10 from J; bases not matched to a gene: 9. Germline CDR1 reads SQVTM; CDR2 reads ANQGSEA. DNA for the CDR3: TGCAGCTCTAGGGGACAGGGGGCGATAGAGCAGTTCTTC. Residues: CSSRGQGAIEQFF.

V gene TRBV25-1 combines with J gene TRBJ2-3; D not resolved. Trimming cost V 0 bases and J 2 bases, with 3 bases left between them. This CDR3 has 13 amino acids. The germline V gene has CDR1 MGHDK and CDR2 SYGVNS. Written as DNA, the CDR3 is TGTGCCAGCAGTGAATATAACACAGATACGCAGTATTTT. It translates to CASSEYNTDTQYF.

The chain is built from TRBV11-2 and TRBJ2-7; tentatively, D is TRBD1 (6 bases). V lost 2 bases and J 11 bases, leaving 16 bases between the germline ends. CDR1 SGHAT and CDR2 FQNNGV come from the germline V gene. The CDR3 has 13 amino acids. This CDR3 reads CASSLSPRTVEYF. CDR3 nucleotides: TGTGCCAGCAGCTTATCCCCCAGGACAGTTGAGTACTTC.

The chain combines TRBV10-3 with TRBJ2-2; TRBD2 aligns across 7 bases. Germline V gene data show CDR1 as ENHRY and CDR2 as SYGVKD. The trim removed 2 bases at V and 0 bases at J, leaving 0 bases unmatched. The CDR3 has 15 residues. This chain's CDR3 is CAISELAANTGELFF. The CDR3 bases are TGTGCCATCAGTGAGCTAGCGGCGAACACCGGGGAGCTGTTTTTT.

This rearrangement joins TRBV10-3 to TRBJ2-7; possible D gene TRBD2, 6 bases. The CDR3 contains 14 residues. V was shortened by 10 bases and J by 3 bases, with 19 bases between the two germline ends. CDR1 ENHRY and CDR2 SYGVKD come from the germline V gene. The CDR3 protein is CATLNGDLDYEQYF. The CDR3 DNA is TGTGCCACCCTTAACGGGGACTTAGACTACGAGCAGTACTTC.